This TCR beta chain was captured in a study of regulatory T cells in long-lasting Graves disease. Whole-study findings and limits: Persistent Graves' patients showed less TCR diversity than newly diagnosed patients showed.

The sample holds a few counts of this clonotype. Its antigen is not identified. The length of the CDR3 is 15 residues. The germline V and J ends were trimmed by 5 bases and 1 base, with 14 bases remaining between them. Germline loops: CDR1 MNHEY, CDR2 SVGEGT. Time point noted: persistent/refractory GD, antithyroid drugs over 5 years with positive TRAb. PBMCs provided the RNA from which the TCR library was made. Guidelines of the American Thyroid Association were used to diagnose Graves' disease. Arm-PCR of CDR3 regions and iRepertoire HTBI primers were the basis on which TCR beta libraries were built. TCRdb re-called the multiplex PCR reads through MiXCR, storing one row per CDR3 protein. The repertoire holds roughly 700,000 distinct CDR3 sequences, with about 30% as singletons.

This chain uses TRBV6-2 or TRBV6-3 with TRBJ1-1; D might be TRBD1 (6 bases). This sequence originates from a female donor with Graves disease. The sample in question was peripheral blood mononuclear cells (PBMCs), obtained when the disease was refractory, from a patient treated with antithyroid drugs. The CDR3 nucleotides are TGTGCCAGCAGTCCTCGGACAGAACCGAACACTGAAGCTTTCTTT. Its translation: CASSPRTEPNTEAFF.